One and the same sample provided the 32 T cell receptor beta chains below, sequenced in a study of long-term antiretroviral therapy in people with HIV (dated 2022 in TCRdb). The immunoSEQ hsTCRB v3.0 assay was used at survey level resolution for TRB variable region sequencing. TCRdb mirrors the immuneACCESS table, restricted to in-frame sequences. Some clones are absent from its copies; in checked studies, under half trace to an unresolved V gene, and the reason for the others is unknown. Counted in this sample were approximately 26,000 clones; about nine tenths of them appeared once. The ten largest clones take up around 4.2% of the sample. The sample was unsorted PBMCs, taken 3.1 years after starting antiretroviral therapy. These receptors were collected from a man in his late teens or twenties with HIV.

Here the CDR3 DNA reads TGTGCCAGCAGTTATGGAGGAGTGACCTATGGCTACACCTTC. Its protein is CASSYGGVTYGYTF. This rearrangement joins TRBV6-6 to TRBJ1-2; D unclear. The V end lost 3 bases, the J end lost 4 bases, and 12 bases lay between the germline ends. This CDR3 comprises 14 residues. Germline V gene sequence: CDR1 MNHNY, CDR2 SVGAGI (reference sequence).

This CDR3 is CASSQESGENEKLFF. The CDR3 nucleotides read TGCGCCAGCAGCCAAGAGTCCGGGGAGAATGAAAAACTGTTTTTT. The gene calls are TRBV4-1 and TRBJ1-4; D is undetermined. The CDR3 length is 15 residues. Looked up from germline, CDR1 is MGHRA and CDR2 is YSYEKL. V was trimmed by 0 bases and J by 5 bases, leaving 10 bases between them.

The sample holds a few counts of this clone. The chain recombines TRBV5-6 with TRBJ1-6; D is unclear. Deletions cut 4 bases from V and 8 bases from J, with 19 bases between. The CDR3 totals 16 residues. CDR1 and CDR2 (germline): SGHDT, YYEEEE. CDR3 region: CASSAFRVEEHSPLHF. CDR3 coding DNA: TGTGCCAGCAGCGCCTTTAGAGTGGAGGAGCATTCACCCCTCCACTTT.

The chain combines TRBV19 with TRBJ1-6, with 7 nucleotides matching TRBD1. The CDR3 runs 12 residues. The J segment lost 15 bases and the V segment lost 5 bases, leaving 7 bases of the junction unmatched. Per the germline V gene, CDR1 is LNHDA and CDR2 is SQIVND (reference sequence). CDR3 loop: CASSGQDGGLHF. The DNA of the CDR3 is TGTGCCAGTAGTGGACAGGACGGGGGCCTCCACTTT.

This clone was detected only once. The chain couples TRBV11-1 to TRBJ1-4; TRBD1 might be the D (5 bases). Trimming took off 4 bases at V and 11 bases at J, with 14 bases between the two ends. Germline V gene data show CDR1 as SGHAT and CDR2 as FQDESV (reference sequence). The CDR3 has 13 residues. The CDR3 reads CASSSAGAGKLFF. The CDR3 DNA sequence: TGTGCCAGCAGCTCAGCCGGGGCCGGGAAACTGTTTTTT.

This rearrangement joins TRBV9 to TRBJ1-2; no firm D call. There are 15 residues in the CDR3. Germline CDR1 SGDLS, CDR2 YYNGEE. V was trimmed by 3 bases and J by 2 bases, leaving 14 bases between them. CDR3 loop: CASSERDNRNYGYTF. CDR3 nucleotide sequence: TGTGCCAGCAGCGAAAGAGACAACCGAAACTATGGCTACACCTTC.

By proportion, this clone is medium-sized. V usage is TRBV27 and J usage is TRBJ2-7, with 11 bases that match TRBD2. Trimming removed 6 bases from V and 2 bases from J; junction bases left unmatched: 9. The CDR3 consists of 16 residues. Per germline, CDR1 MNHEY and CDR2 SMNVEV (reference sequence). The CDR3 nucleotides are TGTGCCAGCAGCAACTCATTAGCGGGAGGGCCCTACGAGCAGTACTTC. It translates to CASSNSLAGGPYEQYF.

The rearrangement links TRBV13 to TRBJ1-1; TRBD1 might be the D (6 bases). V lost 5 bases and J lost 1, with 11 bases in between. The CDR3 runs 14 residues. The V gene's germline CDR1 is PRHDT and CDR2 FYEKMQ (reference sequence). CDR3 in amino acids: CASSRTETNTEAFF. The CDR3, as DNA: TGTGCCAGCAGCCGGACAGAGACGAACACTGAAGCTTTCTTT.

V and J are TRBV6-5 and TRBJ2-1, with a weak D call TRBD2 (7 bases). V was shortened by 10 bases and J by 9 bases, with 19 bases between the two germline ends. The CDR3 loop spans 13 amino acids. Per germline, CDR1 MNHEY and CDR2 SVGAGI. The CDR3 DNA reads TGTGCCACCTCGAGGGGGGGCCCAGGTGAGCAGTTCTTC. Translating it yields CATSRGGPGEQFF.

J is TRBJ2-7 and V is TRBV18, with D perhaps matching TRBD1 (6 bases). This CDR3 has 14 amino acids. V was trimmed by 6 bases and J by 3 bases, leaving 15 bases between them. The germline V gene has CDR1 KGHSH and CDR2 LQKENI. DNA of the CDR3: TGTGCCAGCTCCGCCTCAGGGGTGGGCTACGAGCAGTACTTC. Translating it yields CASSASGVGYEQYF.

J is TRBJ1-5 and V is TRBV7-2; unclear D gene. Trimming shortened V by 3 bases and J by 6 bases, and 9 bases separated the two germline ends. The CDR3 is 13 residues long. Germline lookup yields CDR1 SGHTA and CDR2 FQGNSA. For the CDR3, the DNA is TGTGCCAGCAGCTTGTCGGTTGTTCAGCCCCAGCATTTT. The encoded protein is CASSLSVVQPQHF.

This rearrangement joins TRBV14 to TRBJ1-2, with a weak D call TRBD1 (6 bases). The CDR3 spans 13 residues. Germline V lookup: CDR1 SGHDN, CDR2 FVKESK. V lost 4 bases and J 4 bases, leaving 10 bases between the germline ends. This CDR3 is CASSPQGRYGYTF. The CDR3 DNA reads TGTGCCAGCAGCCCTCAGGGGCGCTATGGCTACACCTTC.

The V gene is TRBV27, the J gene TRBJ2-1; D might be TRBD1 (5 bases). CDR1 and CDR2 from the germline V gene are MNHEY and SMNVEV (reference sequence). V gave up 5 bases and J gave up 5 bases, with 16 bases separating them. CDR3 length equals 15 residues. The chain's CDR3 is CASSQDRREHNEQFF. The CDR3 DNA reads as TGTGCCAGCAGTCAAGACAGAAGAGAGCACAATGAGCAGTTCTTC.

V usage is TRBV7-2 and J usage is TRBJ1-2; D remains unclear. The germline V and J ends were trimmed by 2 bases and 0 bases, with 7 bases remaining between them. Germline CDR1 SGHTA, CDR2 FQGNSA. The CDR3 sequence is 14 residues long. The CDR3 spells CASSLQGANYGYTF. Here the CDR3 DNA reads TGTGCCAGCAGCTTACAAGGAGCTAACTATGGCTACACCTTC.

This clone was detected only once. The CDR3 region has the DNA TGTGCCAGCAGCTTCCCTCCGGGGTGGAATGAGCAGTTCTTC. Translated: CASSFPPGWNEQFF. V usage is TRBV13 and J usage is TRBJ2-1; possible D gene TRBD2, 5 bases. V was shortened by 3 bases and J by 7 bases, with 13 bases between the two germline ends. There are 14 residues in the CDR3. Looked up from germline, CDR1 is PRHDT and CDR2 is FYEKMQ (reference sequence).

This chain uses TRBV7-9 with TRBJ2-4; 11 nucleotides line up with TRBD2. V shed 1 base, J shed 9 bases, and the junction held 2 bases outside the gene matches. This CDR3 has 14 amino acids. In germline, CDR1 is SEHNR, CDR2 FQNEAQ (reference sequence). This CDR3 reads CASSLGLAGGIQYF. For the CDR3, the DNA is TGTGCCAGCAGCTTAGGGCTAGCGGGGGGCATTCAGTACTTC.

This clone turned up a few times. The chain is built from TRBV7-9 and TRBJ1-5; D remains unclear. V lost 10 bases, J lost 3 bases, and 10 bases lay in between. Germline V CDR1 and CDR2: SEHNR, FQNEAQ (reference sequence). CDR3 size: 12 residues. Written as DNA, the CDR3 is TGTGCCATCGCTGTAGACAATCAGCCCCAGCATTTT. This codes for CAIAVDNQPQHF.

This sequence joins TRBV2 and TRBJ2-1, with 9 nucleotides matching TRBD1. Germline lookup yields CDR1 SNHLY and CDR2 FYNNEI. The CDR3 sequence is 13 residues long. The V and J ends lost 4 bases and 8 bases, in that order; junction bases with no gene match: 3. The CDR3 DNA sequence: TGTGCCAGCAGTGGGGACAGGGCGGATGAGCAGTTCTTC. Amino acids: CASSGDRADEQFF. Full variable domain (rest looked up from reference TRBV2 and TRBJ2-1): EPEVTQTPSHQVTQMGQEVILRCVPISNHLYFYWYRQILGQKVEFLVSFYNNEISEKSEIFDDQFSVERPDGSNFTLKIRSTKLEDSAMYFCASSGDRADEQFFGPGTRLTVL.

The chain recombines TRBV10-3 with TRBJ2-3, with D possibly TRBD2 on 7 matching bases. There are 15 residues in the CDR3. With 4 bases removed from V and 2 bases from J, the gap between germline ends came to 13 bases. In germline, CDR1 is ENHRY, CDR2 SYGVKD. The CDR3 sequence is CAISGGGGSTDTQYF. Written as DNA, the CDR3 is TGTGCCATCAGTGGAGGGGGGGGTTCCACAGATACGCAGTATTTT.

The chain has TRBV28 and TRBJ2-3, with D hard to call. The germline CDR1 and CDR2 sequences are MDHEN and SYDVKM. V lost 4 bases to trimming and J lost 3 bases, with 2 bases between them. This CDR3 is 11 amino acids long. The CDR3 loop is CASSSTDTQYF. In DNA form, the CDR3 reads TGTGCCAGCAGTTCGACAGATACGCAGTATTTT. Looking up the rest from reference TRBV28 and TRBJ2-3 gives the full variable domain: DVKVTQSSRYLVKRTGEKVFLECVQDMDHENMFWYRQDPGLGLRLIYFSYDVKMKEKGDIPEGYSVSREKKERFSLILESASTNQTSMYLCASSSTDTQYFGPGTRLTVL.

V gene TRBV7-8 combines with J gene TRBJ2-7, with a tentative D call TRBD2 (6 bases). Looked up from germline, CDR1 is SGHVS and CDR2 is FQNEAQ. With 1 base removed from V and 9 bases from J, the gap between germline ends came to 16 bases. This CDR3 region has 14 residues. CDR3 sequence: CASSLGAGFDGQYF. The CDR3, as DNA: TGTGCCAGCAGCTTAGGGGCGGGGTTCGACGGGCAGTACTTC.

The chain uses TRBV29-1 and TRBJ1-1; TRBD1 agrees at 7 bases. The germline CDR1 and CDR2 sequences are SQVTM and ANQGSEA. This CDR3 is built from 17 residues. The CDR3 region is CRSDRVSVGWGSRKAFF. CDR3 coding DNA: TGCAGGTCCGACAGGGTTAGTGTTGGGTGGGGGTCCAGGAAAGCTTTCTTT.

This chain uses TRBV7-2 with TRBJ1-2; 8 bases are a match to TRBD1. V trimming: 5 bases; J trimming: 2 bases; junction bases outside the gene matches: 10. Germline CDR1 is SGHTA and CDR2 is FQGNSA. The CDR3 contains 16 residues. The CDR3 bases are TGTGCCAGCAGCCCCCGGGACAGGCCTTTCAACTATGGCTACACCTTC. This translates into CASSPRDRPFNYGYTF.

The chain has TRBV6-5 and TRBJ1-3; D unclear. Trimming removed 6 bases at V and 4 bases at J, with 16 bases between. Germline V gives CDR1 MNHEY, CDR2 SVGAGI. This CDR3 contains 15 residues. CDR3 sequence reads: CASSRYSRAGNTIYF. CDR3 DNA sequence: TGTGCCAGCAGCCGGTATAGTCGAGCGGGAAACACCATATATTTT.

The V call is TRBV6-5, the J call TRBJ2-7, with unresolved D. The CDR3 consists of 14 residues. Per the germline V gene, CDR1 is MNHEY and CDR2 is SVGAGI. V lost 1 base to trimming and J lost 3 bases, with 10 bases between them. CDR3 sequence: CASSYFQDGYEQYF. DNA of the CDR3: TGTGCCAGCAGTTACTTCCAGGATGGCTACGAGCAGTACTTC.

V is TRBV19 and J is TRBJ1-1, with a possible D match to TRBD1 (5 bases). Germline CDR1 reads LNHDA; CDR2 reads SQIVND (reference sequence). The CDR3 is 16 amino acids. V dropped 1 base and J dropped 1 base, with 13 bases sitting between them. CDR3 coding DNA: TGTGCCAGTAGTATAGGCAAGGGACGGACGAACACTGAAGCTTTCTTT. Amino acid sequence: CASSIGKGRTNTEAFF.

This clone was seen a few times. The rearrangement joins TRBV19 to TRBJ1-4, with TRBD1 matching over 8 bases. CDR1 LNHDA and CDR2 SQIVND come from the germline V gene (reference sequence). Trimming cost V 3 bases and J 7 bases; bases outside gene matches: 7. CDR3 length equals 15 residues. The CDR3 region has the DNA TGTGCCAGTAGTATCTCAAGGACAGGGTCTGAAAAACTGTTTTTT. It is translated as CASSISRTGSEKLFF. The full variable domain, rest sourced from reference TRBV19 and TRBJ1-4, is DGGITQSPKYLFRKEGQNVTLSCEQNLNHDAMYWYRQDPGQGLRLIYYSQIVNDFQKGDIAEGYSVSREKKESFPLTVTSAQKNPTAFYLCASSISRTGSEKLFFGSGTQLSVL.

J is TRBJ2-3 and V is TRBV4-3; weak D call: TRBD1 (6 bases). Germline V gene sequence: CDR1 LGHNA, CDR2 YSLEER. The CDR3 runs to 16 residues. The germline V and J ends were trimmed by 4 bases and 0 bases, with 14 bases remaining between them. Here the CDR3 reads CASSPMGASSTDTQYF. The CDR3 region has the DNA TGCGCCAGCAGCCCTATGGGGGCCTCTAGCACAGATACGCAGTATTTT.

This clone was seen more than once but under ten times. The CDR3 DNA sequence: TGTGCCAGCAGCCGGGGGACGGCGGACTCCTACGAGCAGTACTTC. Translating it yields CASSRGTADSYEQYF. The chain is built from TRBV7-2 and TRBJ2-7; possible D gene TRBD2, 6 bases. CDR3 size: 15 residues. V lost 5 bases and J lost 0, with 14 bases in between. CDR1 is SGHTA, CDR2 FQGNSA, per germline.

This clone was observed a handful of times. This chain connects TRBV5-4 to TRBJ2-7; unclear D gene. This CDR3 region has 13 residues. The V gene's germline CDR1 is SGHNT and CDR2 YYREEE (reference sequence). V lost 1 base and J 2 bases, leaving 7 bases between the germline ends. Written as DNA, the CDR3 is TGTGCCAGCAGCTTGTTTAGCACCTACGAGCAGTACTTC. Encoded protein: CASSLFSTYEQYF. The variable domain in full, with the rest retrieved from reference TRBV5-4 and TRBJ2-7, is ETGVTQSPTHLIKTRGQQVTLRCSSQSGHNTVSWYQQALGQGPQFIFQYYREEENGRGNFPPRFSGLQFPNYSSELNVNALELDDSALYLCASSLFSTYEQYFGPGTRLTVT.

V usage is TRBV18 and J usage is TRBJ1-4; D unresolved. Per the germline V gene, CDR1 is KGHSH and CDR2 is LQKENI. The ends were cut back, 3 bases at V and 0 bases at J, with 5 bases in the middle. This CDR3 has 14 residues. CDR3 DNA: TGTGCCAGCTCACCCGGATCAACTAATGAAAAACTGTTTTTT. Protein: CASSPGSTNEKLFF.

The V gene is TRBV27, the J gene TRBJ2-7; D is ambiguous. Between the trimmed V and J ends, which lost 3 bases and 5 bases, there was a span of 14 bases. The CDR3 spans 14 residues. Germline CDR1 reads MNHEY; CDR2 reads SMNVEV (reference sequence). The CDR3 is CASSFYPNFDEQYF. Written as DNA, the CDR3 is TGTGCCAGCAGTTTTTATCCTAACTTCGACGAGCAGTACTTC.